This is a list of T cell receptor beta chains from one sample in a study of blood T cell repertoires in COVID-19. Some clones are missing from TCRdb's copy, which holds only in-frame ones; the method was immunoSEQ multiplex PCR. The repertoire includes 100,000 or so clones, 85% of them detected once, and 1.5% to 2% sits in the top ten. Sequenced sample: peripheral blood. The receptors were gathered from a woman in her seventies with active or convalescent COVID-19. Each CDR3 is given with its conserved first and last residue. A D gene is named only where the DNA matches it firmly. Clone size appears in some rows only: once, few, many, or a class for an expanded clone.

D gene	clone size	V gene	J gene	CDR3 protein	CDR3 DNA
-	-	TRBV2	TRBJ2-3	CASSEPVGGGVNTDTQYF	TGTGCCAGCAGTGAACCCGTTGGGGGGGGCGTGAACACAGATACGCAGTATTTT
-	-	TRBV5-5	TRBJ2-5	CASSLAGLQETQYF	TGTGCCAGCAGCTTGGCAGGACTACAAGAGACCCAGTACTTC
TRBD1	few	TRBV5-6	TRBJ1-5	CASSVQGNQPQHF	TGTGCCAGCAGCGTACAGGGGAATCAGCCCCAGCATTTT
TRBD1	-	TRBV11-3	TRBJ2-5	CASSPGGAGETQYF	TGTGCCAGCAGCCCAGGGGGCGCGGGGGAGACCCAGTACTTC
TRBD1	-	TRBV5-8	TRBJ1-2	CASIPDRFYGYTF	TGTGCCAGCATCCCGGACAGGTTTTATGGCTACACCTTC
-	-	TRBV24-1	TRBJ2-6	CATDTGRGARSGANVLTF	TGTGCCACCGACACCGGACGGGGGGCCCGCTCTGGGGCCAACGTCCTGACTTTC
TRBD1	-	TRBV18	TRBJ2-2	CASSPPTGGANTGELFF	TGTGCCAGCTCACCCCCCACAGGGGGCGCGAACACCGGGGAGCTGTTTTTT
-	-	TRBV7-8	TRBJ1-5	CASSFEADPYQPQHF	TGTGCCAGCAGCTTCGAGGCAGATCCATATCAGCCCCAGCATTTT
TRBD2	-	TRBV6-2/TRBV6-3	TRBJ2-2	CASSSLRSGTHLRELFF	TGTGCCAGCAGTTCCCTGAGAAGCGGGACCCATTTAAGGGAGCTGTTTTTT
TRBD2	-	TRBV28	TRBJ2-2	CASKRDLNTGELFF	TGTGCCAGCAAGCGGGATTTGAACACCGGGGAGCTGTTTTTT
-	-	TRBV18	TRBJ1-4	CASSSRTAGNEKLFF	TGTGCCAGCTCATCCCGGACAGCTGGGAATGAAAAACTGTTTTTT
-	-	TRBV3-1/TRBV3-2	TRBJ1-1	CASSPSLGATFF	TGTGCCAGCAGCCCGTCCCTTGGGGCCACTTTCTTT
TRBD1	-	TRBV7-2	TRBJ1-3	CASSPQGAAGNTIYF	TGTGCCAGCAGCCCTCAGGGGGCAGCTGGAAACACCATATATTTT
-	-	TRBV10-2	TRBJ2-7	CASSDPAYEQYF	TGCGCCAGCAGTGACCCCGCCTACGAGCAGTACTTC
-	-	TRBV28	TRBJ1-1	CASSFYRTEGSAFF	TGTGCCAGCAGCTTTTATCGGACGGAGGGCTCAGCTTTCTTT
TRBD1	-	TRBV9	TRBJ1-3	CASSGGGQGNTIYF	TGTGCCAGCAGCGGTGGGGGACAGGGAAACACCATATATTTT
TRBD1	-	TRBV7-2	TRBJ1-1	CASSSRGIEAFF	TGTGCCAGCAGCTCCAGGGGGATTGAAGCTTTCTTT
-	few	TRBV3-1/TRBV3-2	TRBJ1-2	CASSQGLAGYTF	TGTGCCAGCAGCCAAGGACTTGCAGGCTACACCTTC
-	-	TRBV3-1/TRBV3-2	TRBJ2-1	CASSLITGNEQFF	TGTGCCAGCAGCCTTATAACCGGCAATGAGCAGTTCTTC
-	-	TRBV7-9	TRBJ1-2	CASSLSVRAGGYTF	TGTGCCAGCAGCTTAAGTGTTAGGGCGGGTGGCTACACCTTC
TRBD1	-	TRBV11-3	TRBJ2-3	CASSLRDSAQYF	TGTGCCAGCAGCCTCAGGGACAGTGCGCAGTATTTT
-	-	TRBV7-3	TRBJ2-3	CASSLIRGSTDTQYF	TGTGCCAGCAGCTTAATTAGGGGTAGCACAGATACGCAGTATTTT